A single sample is the source of the 28 T cell receptor beta chains below, sequenced in a study of esophageal squamous cell carcinoma under preoperative chemotherapy. TCRdb re-analysed the PCR reads in MiXCR, keeping a single row per CDR3 protein. The sample has 6,400 or so distinct CDR3 sequences; approximately 31% are singletons. Time point: before preoperative PTX-NDP chemotherapy. The sample was collected from a patient given preoperative chemotherapy. These receptors were obtained from a human donor with esophageal squamous cell carcinoma. The donor label of this sample is uncertain.

This chain links TRBV7-3 with TRBJ2-1, with 7 bases identical to TRBD2. From germline, CDR1 is SGHTA and CDR2 FQGTGA. V was clipped by 6 bases and J by 10 bases; unmatched bases: 9. The CDR3 spans 13 residues. The CDR3 region has the DNA TGTGCCAGCAGGTGGCGAGTAGCGGGCGAGCAGTTCTTC. This translates into CASRWRVAGEQFF.

In the case of this clonotype: The missing conserved phenylalanine or tryptophan at the end of this CDR3 makes a read error likely. The CDR3 loop reads CGSSRGHMGNGDIQYC. The DNA of the CDR3 is TGTGGGAGCAGCCGAGGGCACATGGGAAATGGAGACATTCAGTACTGC. The chain couples TRBV7-2 to TRBJ2-4; the D gene is possibly TRBD2 (5 bases). CDR1 is SGHTA and CDR2 is FQGNSA in the germline V gene. The CDR3 has 16 residues.

Concerning this clonotype itself: Just one base apart from a much larger clone, this may be a read error. The rearrangement uses TRBV7-8 and TRBJ2-1; possibly TRBD2 for D (6 bases). The end of the DNA aligns better with TRBJ2-7, so the J call may be wrong. The CDR3 has 17 residues. CDR1 is SGHVS, CDR2 FQNEAQ, per germline. This CDR3 is CASSLRETIGGGHGQYF. The CDR3 nucleotides are TGTGCCAGCAGCTTACGGGAGACTATAGGAGGCGGCCATGGGCAGTACTTC.

V usage is TRBV12-3 or TRBV12-4 and J usage is TRBJ1-1; no firm D call. This CDR3 contains 13 residues. The V gene lost 7 bases and the J gene lost 4 bases, with 13 bases spanning the gap. As DNA, the CDR3 is TGTGCCAGCACGCTCGGTGGGGTCACTGAAGCTTTCTTT. This codes for CASTLGGVTEAFF.

The chain carries TRBV6-4 and TRBJ1-1; 7 positions match TRBD1. The CDR3 has 14 residues. The ends lost 8 bases at V and 0 bases at J; junction bases unmatched: 6. Germline lookup yields CDR1 MRHNA and CDR2 SNTAGT. In DNA, the CDR3 is TGTGCCAGCCGACAGGGAGAAATGAACACTGAAGCTTTCTTT. Protein product: CASRQGEMNTEAFF.

V is TRBV5-6 and J is TRBJ1-1; 9 positions agree with TRBD1. From germline, CDR1 is SGHDT and CDR2 YYEEEE. The V and J ends lost 1 base and 11 bases, in that order; junction bases with no gene match: 6. There are 13 residues in the CDR3. The CDR3 bases are TGTGCCAGCAGCTTGCAGACAGGGGGAGAGGCTTTCTTT. Protein product: CASSLQTGGEAFF.

This clonotype was seen many times. The rearrangement joins TRBV5-1 to TRBJ2-1; 10 bases fit TRBD2. Germline-derived CDR1 and CDR2 are SGHRS and YFSETQ. The CDR3 covers 15 residues. V was pared by 3 bases and J by 8 bases, with 8 bases of the junction left unmatched. The CDR3, as DNA: TGCGCCAGCAGCTCGAGCGGGAGGGCCACGGATGAGCAGTTCTTC. It encodes CASSSSGRATDEQFF.

As to this clonotype: The conserved phenylalanine or tryptophan is not found at the CDR3 terminus, so this likely reflects a read error. The DNA is omitted, as the CDR3 cannot be located on it reliably, and the CDR3 follows TCRdb's listing. The CDR3 loop reads CASSSKGTQCC. V is TRBV7-6 and J is TRBJ2-5. Germline CDR1 is SGHVS and CDR2 is FNYEAQ. The CDR3 is 11 amino acids long, termini counted.

This clonotype was found once. The chain combines TRBV7-2 with TRBJ2-7, with D perhaps given as TRBD1 or TRBD2 (6 bases each). Germline CDR1 is SGHTA and CDR2 is FQGNSA. The CDR3 loop spans 13 amino acids. Trimming pared 5 bases from V and 3 bases from J, leaving 11 bases between. CDR3 protein: CASSEGGYYEQYF. In DNA, the CDR3 is TGTGCCAGCAGCGAGGGGGGTTACTACGAGCAGTACTTC.

The gene calls are TRBV6-1 and TRBJ1-1; D is ambiguous. The germline gives CDR1 MNHNS, CDR2 SASEGT. Trimming took off 8 bases at V and 0 bases at J, with 10 bases between the two ends. The CDR3 length is 13 residues. The CDR3 sequence: CASHEPMNTEAFF. The CDR3 bases are TGTGCCAGCCACGAACCTATGAACACTGAAGCTTTCTTT.

Relative to its sample, this clonotype is medium-sized (0.01 to 0.1%). The chain combines TRBV6-5 with TRBJ2-7; tentative D call: TRBD2 (6 bases). The V end was cut by 6 bases, the J end by 2 bases, with 11 bases between. The CDR3 runs 13 residues. Per germline, CDR1 MNHEY and CDR2 SVGAGI. CDR3 sequence reads: CASSYRETYEQYF. CDR3 nucleotide sequence: TGTGCCAGCAGCTACCGGGAGACCTACGAGCAGTACTTC.

Remarks on this clonotype: A read error may account for a junction end that differs from germline. V usage is TRBV7-6 and J usage is TRBJ2-2, with D possibly being TRBD2 (6 bases). CDR1 is SGHVS and CDR2 is FNYEAQ in the germline V gene. The CDR3 spans 14 residues. The CDR3 coding sequence is TGTGCCAGCAGCCCCCAAACTTCCTCCGGGGAGGTGTGTTTT. Translation gives CASSPQTSSGEVCF.

This clonotype rates as medium-sized (0.01 to 0.1%). The chain is built from TRBV6-1 and TRBJ2-1; D is perhaps TRBD2 (6 bases). The CDR3 extends over 14 amino acids. V lost 5 bases and J lost 9, with 17 bases in between. Germline-derived CDR1 and CDR2 are MNHNS and SASEGT. The CDR3 nucleotides are TGTGCCAGCAGTCCTCGGGGCGGAGGGGTTGAGCAGTTCTTC. Its translation: CASSPRGGGVEQFF.

On this clonotype itself: The junction departs from germline at one end; a sequencing error may be responsible. This chain joins TRBV7-2 and TRBJ2-1, with TRBD2 as a possible D gene (6 bases). Per the germline V gene, CDR1 is SGHTA and CDR2 is FQGNSA. This CDR3 has 14 amino acids. DNA of the CDR3: TGTGCCAGCAGGCGTCGGGACTCCTACAATGAGCAGTTGTTC. Protein: CASRRRDSYNEQLF.

A note on this clonotype: The conserved phenylalanine or tryptophan normally closing the CDR3 is absent here, so this likely arose from a read error. Here the CDR3 reads CASSEDGTGFTDGQFC. The CDR3, as DNA: TGTGCCAGCAGTGAGGACGGGACAGGGTTCACCGATGGGCAGTTCTGC. J is TRBJ2-1 and V is TRBV6-1, with 9 nucleotides matching TRBD1. The CDR3 consists of 16 residues. Per germline, CDR1 MNHNS and CDR2 SASEGT. After removal of 3 bases from V and 12 bases from J, the junction contained 15 bases not matched to a gene.

This clonotype was picked up many times. V and J are TRBV6-1 and TRBJ2-2; weak D call: TRBD1 (5 bases). The CDR3 has 14 amino acids. V was clipped by 7 bases and J by 5 bases, with 14 bases between them. Germline V gene data show CDR1 as MNHNS and CDR2 as SASEGT. CDR3 protein: CASKDQGWTGELFF. The CDR3 nucleotides read TGTGCCAGCAAGGACCAGGGATGGACCGGGGAGCTGTTTTTT.

This sequence joins TRBV29-1 and TRBJ2-3; possibly TRBD2 for D (6 bases). The DNA end is more similar to TRBJ2-7, so the J call may be wrong. The CDR3 extends over 12 amino acids. Germline CDR1 SQVTM, CDR2 ANQGSEA. CDR3 DNA: TGCAGCGTCGGCGGGAACTCCTACGAGCAGTACTTC. This translates into CSVGGNSYEQYF.

This clonotype is judged medium-sized. The chain recombines TRBV7-2 with TRBJ2-3, with D uncertain. The CDR3 spans 13 residues. V was shortened by 5 bases and J by 2 bases, with 8 bases between the two germline ends. The germline V gene has CDR1 SGHTA and CDR2 FQGNSA. The CDR3 loop is CASSLQFTDTQYF. The DNA of the CDR3 is TGTGCCAGCAGCCTTCAATTCACAGATACGCAGTATTTT.

On this clonotype itself: One end of the junction is discordant with germline, which a read error may explain. The chain combines TRBV6-1 with TRBJ2-1; 14 positions agree with TRBD2. CDR1 is MNHNS and CDR2 is SASEGT in the germline V gene. This CDR3 has 15 residues. CDR3 residues: CASSLGLAGGKEQLF. The DNA for the CDR3 is TGTGCCAGCAGCCTCGGACTAGCGGGAGGCAAGGAGCAGTTGTTC.

In its sample, this clonotype was seen many times. The rearrangement links TRBV27 to TRBJ2-6; D unclear. Germline V gene sequence: CDR1 MNHEY, CDR2 SMNVEV (reference sequence). V was trimmed by 8 bases and J by 0 bases, leaving 14 bases between them. CDR3 size: 16 residues. The DNA for the CDR3 is TGTGCCAGCCCAGGACCTGACCCCTCTGGGGCCAACGTCCTGACTTTC. Its translation is CASPGPDPSGANVLTF.

This clonotype showed up many times. The V and J genes are TRBV12-3 or TRBV12-4 and TRBJ2-5; 10 positions match TRBD1. The CDR3 consists of 15 residues. The J segment lost 0 bases and the V segment lost 6 bases, leaving 4 bases of the junction unmatched. The CDR3: CASRGDRGHQETQYF. The CDR3 DNA sequence: TGTGCCAGCAGGGGGGACAGGGGACACCAAGAGACCCAGTACTTC.

This clonotype was seen ten or more times. In nucleotides, the CDR3 is TGTGCCAGCACCCTGGACAGATTGAACACTGAAGCTTTCTTT. The encoded protein is CASTLDRLNTEAFF. V usage is TRBV7-2 and J usage is TRBJ1-1; D is perhaps TRBD1 (6 bases). Germline V gives CDR1 SGHTA, CDR2 FQGNSA. This CDR3 is 14 amino acids long. V lost 7 bases to trimming and J lost 0 bases, with 12 bases between them.

This clonotype was observed at least ten times. V is TRBV7-3 and J is TRBJ2-3, with D perhaps matching TRBD1 or TRBD2 (6 bases each). With 0 bases removed from V and 6 bases from J, the gap between germline ends came to 13 bases. The CDR3 is made up of 15 amino acids. Germline values: CDR1 SGHTA, CDR2 FQGTGA. The DNA for the CDR3 is TGTGCCAGCAGCTTAACTGGGGGGCGCTTGGATACGCAGTATTTT. It translates to CASSLTGGRLDTQYF.

At least ten counts were recorded for this clonotype. This chain links TRBV12-3 or TRBV12-4 with TRBJ2-1; TRBD2 agrees at 13 bases. CDR3 length: 15 residues. V shed 2 bases and J 13 bases; nucleotides not matched to a gene: 8. The CDR3 loop is CASSLTSGRGETQFF. CDR3 DNA: TGTGCCAGCAGTTTAACTAGCGGGAGGGGGGAGACCCAGTTCTTC.

This clonotype was found many times. The J gene is TRBJ2-2, the V gene TRBV12-5; 8 bases line up with TRBD1. Germline V lookup: CDR1 LGHNT, CDR2 FRNRAP. V dropped 0 bases and J dropped 4; count of bases not matched to a gene: 7. This CDR3 contains 17 residues. The CDR3 nucleotides are TGTGCTAGTGGTTTGGTCGGGGGACAGGCGAGCACCGGGGAGCTGTTTTTT. It encodes CASGLVGGQASTGELFF.

This CDR3 is CASRRGHGGNGDSQYF. The DNA of the CDR3 is TGTGCCAGCAGGCGAGGGCACGGGGGAAATGGAGACAGTCAGTACTTC. The rearrangement links TRBV7-2 to TRBJ2-4; TRBD2 might be the D (6 bases). Per the germline V gene, CDR1 is SGHTA and CDR2 is FQGNSA. The CDR3 runs 16 residues. V shed 6 bases and J shed 12 bases, with 27 bases lying between them. The complete variable domain, with remaining parts taken from reference TRBV7-2 and TRBJ2-4, reads GAGVSQSPSNKVTEKGKDVELRCDPISGHTALYWYRQSLGQGLEFLIYFQGNSAPDKSGLPSDRFSAERTGGSVSTLTIQRTQQEDSAVYLCASRRGHGGNGDSQYFGAGTRLSVL.

This clonotype was seen a handful of times. The rearrangement links TRBV7-2 to TRBJ2-5; TRBD2 is a possible D gene (5 bases). The J call could be wrong; TRBJ2-1 is a better fit for the DNA end. Germline CDR1 is SGHTA and CDR2 is FQGNSA. The length of the CDR3 is 15 residues. The CDR3 loop reads CASSSATTVRETQFF. In nucleotides, the CDR3 is TGTGCCAGCAGCTCCGCGACTACGGTTAGAGAGACCCAGTTCTTC.

This clonotype qualifies as medium-sized. V and J are TRBV7-2 and TRBJ2-1, with unresolved D. The germline CDR1 and CDR2 sequences are SGHTA and FQGNSA. This CDR3 spans 13 amino acids. Trimming pared 1 base from V and 6 bases from J, leaving 7 bases between. The CDR3 loop is CASSLEVLNEQFF. The CDR3 DNA is TGTGCCAGCAGCTTAGAGGTTCTCAATGAGCAGTTCTTC.